This record looks at one TCR beta chain sequence and its context. Its specific antigen is unknown. Base-call qualities are not available, and no considerably larger clone is one nucleotide away. Each PCR received spiked-in synthetic TCR analog templates so that absolute template abundance could be estimated from read counts. For FFPE tumors, housekeeping genes were amplified and quantified so that usable DNA could be estimated and T cell fraction could be computed. The immunoSEQ assay used bias-controlled V and J gene primers to amplify TCRbeta CDR3 regions from genomic DNA. Sequencing of rearranged TCRbeta segments was performed at approximately 20X coverage. The paper's processing steps were these. Sequencing errors were corrected by clustering, and CDR3s were annotated against IMGT so that V, D and J genes could be assigned. Downstream analyses used only productive TCRbeta rearrangements, leaving out any out-of-frame or stop-codon sequences. To compute clonality, Shannon entropy was normalized by the log of the number of unique productive sequences and then subtracted from one. Clones differing between time points or between blood and tumor were identified using Fisher's exact test with Benjamini-Hochberg correction, with an adjusted p below 0.01 applied as the threshold. Imported from immuneACCESS, the table was reduced by TCRdb to in-frame sequences with V and J called. These copies leave out some clones; in studies compared against another copy, an unresolved V gene accounts for under half, and the cause of the remainder is not known. That table gives V, J and clone size, and the DNA gave D and trimming. In this sample the table shows 35,000 or so clones, around 34% of which occur a single time. The ten largest clones capture more than 8.5% of the sample.

These data originate in a study of PD-L1 blockade in urothelial cancer (dated 2017 in TCRdb). As for the study more broadly: All patients started therapy at some point between 2014 and 2016 and received atezolizumab 1,200 mg intravenously every 3 weeks. Somatic, immune and clinical correlates of response to PD-L1 blockade with atezolizumab in urothelial cancer were the focus of an exploratory multi-omic analysis. Five patients were excluded from tumor TCR analyses because tumors from two patients failed quality control and three patients had no tumor available. Pretreatment blood TCR-seq was available for under 35 patients, at least one posttreatment blood collection was obtained for some 25 patients, and tumor TCR-seq was available for some 25 patients. Pretreatment tumor samples, along with matched peripheral blood serially collected before and after atezolizumab treatment, were subjected to TCR sequencing. Tumor samples gave a median of about 1,500 T cells and more than 850 unique TCRs, with a median clonality of approximately 0.09 and T cell proportion of 0.097 to 0.1. About 90% of the roughly 30 patients were males with bladder-origin urothelial cancer, and about 60% of the roughly 30 reported a prior smoking history. Whole exome sequencing and RNA sequencing of pretreatment tumors were performed alongside TCR sequencing in the same patients. An ECOG performance status of 0 or 1 was recorded for the patients, and 0 to 3 prior chemotherapy regimens had been received by the patients. Durable clinical benefit was defined as progression-free survival longer than 6 months, and TCR features were also tested against progression-free and overall survival. Roughly nine patients achieved durable clinical benefit and approximately 20 did not.

Trimming takes 4 bases off V and 5 bases off J; junction bases not matched to a gene: 8. The CDR1 and CDR2 encoded by the germline V gene are MDHEN and SYDVKM. Taken from cysteine to phenylalanine, the CDR3 has 16 residues. Only the CDR3 DNA stays, 48 bases, in frame from base 1. What the research found in general, with its limitations: Patients with durable benefit showed greater expansion of tumor-associated TCR clones in peripheral blood 3 weeks after starting treatment (n of about 22, p = 0.022). Small sample size (n ≈ 29) and many exploratory analyses mean the results are intended to be hypothesis-generating. The proportion of tumor-infiltrating T lymphocytes was higher in patients with durable benefit (n ≈ 26, Mann-Whitney p = 0.047). FFPE tumor samples that were not collected immediately before treatment were used, and only one sample per patient was analyzed, so heterogeneity was possibly missed.

The time point label, read with the paper, signifies: pretreatment tumor sample. A cohort of around 28 patients with locally advanced or metastatic urothelial carcinoma, treated at Memorial Sloan Kettering on a trial protocol, was included. All tumor tissue used for sequencing was obtained before atezolizumab dosing. The Qiagen DNeasy Blood extraction kit was used to purify genomic DNA from total PBMCs and from tumor samples. The material was tumor tissue, obtained before atezolizumab (anti-PD-L1) treatment. This TCR derives from a man in his sixties with urothelial cancer. This chain joins TRBV28 to TRBJ2-5, with 12 bases aligning to TRBD1. CDR3 reads: CASSSPGTGGWETQYF. The nucleotides are TGTGCCAGCAGTTCCCCCGGGACAGGGGGCTGGGAGACCCAGTACTTC.